These T cell receptor beta chains were read from a single sample in a study of shared clonotypes between healthy human individuals. Assay: immunoSEQ multiplex PCR; the TCRdb copy retains only in-frame clones and omits some. The data hold hundreds of thousands of clones, with roughly 70% observed a single time. The sample consisted of memory CD4+ T cells sorted from blood. The source of these receptors is a woman aged 25 to 39 in good health. Each CDR3 is given with its conserved first and last residue. The order of the fields is CDR3 length, clone size, D gene, J gene, V gene, CDR3 protein, CDR3 DNA. The D gene is left open where the match is weak. Size tells how often a clone was seen (once, few, many) or the class of an expanded clone, and some rows leave it out.

CDR3 length: 17
clone size: few
D gene: TRBD2
J gene: TRBJ2-2
V gene: TRBV5-8
CDR3 protein: CASSRSGTSGSTGELFF
CDR3 DNA: TGTGCCAGCAGCCGTTCCGGGACTAGCGGGAGCACCGGGGAGCTGTTTTTT

CDR3 length: 14
clone size: -
D gene: -
J gene: TRBJ1-1
V gene: TRBV5-1
CDR3 protein: CASSLNSLNTEAFF
CDR3 DNA: TGCGCCAGCAGCTTGAACAGCTTGAACACTGAAGCTTTCTTT

CDR3 length: 15
clone size: -
D gene: -
J gene: TRBJ2-2
V gene: TRBV28
CDR3 protein: CASSLLGVQTGELFF
CDR3 DNA: TGTGCCAGCAGTTTATTAGGGGTCCAGACCGGGGAGCTGTTTTTT

CDR3 length: 14
clone size: -
D gene: -
J gene: TRBJ1-1
V gene: TRBV6-5
CDR3 protein: CASSLEGPNTEAFF
CDR3 DNA: TGTGCCAGCAGTTTAGAGGGGCCGAACACTGAAGCTTTCTTT

CDR3 length: 16
clone size: -
D gene: TRBD2
J gene: TRBJ2-2
V gene: TRBV14
CDR3 protein: CASSQSGLLNTGELFF
CDR3 DNA: TGTGCCAGCAGCCAGTCGGGACTATTAAACACCGGGGAGCTGTTTTTT

CDR3 length: 15
clone size: -
D gene: TRBD2
J gene: TRBJ2-1
V gene: TRBV5-1
CDR3 protein: CASSLSTSGYNEQFF
CDR3 DNA: TGCGCCAGCAGTTTGAGCACTAGCGGTTACAATGAGCAGTTCTTC

CDR3 length: 15
clone size: -
D gene: TRBD1
J gene: TRBJ1-5
V gene: TRBV5-1
CDR3 protein: CASSLGQGASQPQHF
CDR3 DNA: TGCGCCAGCAGCTTGGGGCAGGGGGCGAGTCAGCCCCAGCATTTT

CDR3 length: 15
clone size: -
D gene: TRBD2
J gene: TRBJ2-3
V gene: TRBV25-1
CDR3 protein: CASSQPSGRGYTQYF
CDR3 DNA: TGTGCCAGCAGTCAACCTAGCGGGAGGGGATATACGCAGTATTTT

CDR3 length: 14
clone size: -
D gene: -
J gene: TRBJ2-7
V gene: TRBV11-2
CDR3 protein: CASSLSRGLYEQYF
CDR3 DNA: TGTGCCAGCAGCCTTTCCAGGGGACTCTACGAGCAGTACTTC

CDR3 length: 13
clone size: -
D gene: -
J gene: TRBJ1-2
V gene: TRBV18
CDR3 protein: CASSPPELYGYTF
CDR3 DNA: TGTGCCAGCTCACCGCCGGAGCTTTATGGCTACACCTTC

CDR3 length: 15
clone size: -
D gene: -
J gene: TRBJ1-3
V gene: TRBV2
CDR3 protein: CASSETDLSGNTIYF
CDR3 DNA: TGTGCCAGCAGTGAAACGGACCTCTCTGGAAACACCATATATTTT

CDR3 length: 12
clone size: once
D gene: TRBD2
J gene: TRBJ2-1
V gene: TRBV10-1
CDR3 protein: CASSRLADEQFF
CDR3 DNA: TGCGCCAGCAGTAGACTAGCCGATGAGCAGTTCTTC

CDR3 length: 16
clone size: few
D gene: TRBD1
J gene: TRBJ2-2
V gene: TRBV18
CDR3 protein: CASSPLQGRNTGELFF
CDR3 DNA: TGTGCCAGCTCACCACTACAGGGGCGAAACACCGGGGAGCTGTTTTTT

CDR3 length: 15
clone size: once
D gene: TRBD2
J gene: TRBJ2-5
V gene: TRBV6-6
CDR3 protein: CASSYSGGSQETQYF
CDR3 DNA: TGTGCCAGCAGTTACTCGGGGGGGTCACAAGAGACCCAGTACTTC

CDR3 length: 17
clone size: once
D gene: -
J gene: TRBJ2-2
V gene: TRBV4-1
CDR3 protein: CASSQELGESTTGELFF
CDR3 DNA: TGCGCCAGCAGCCAGGAGCTCGGGGAATCAACCACCGGGGAGCTGTTTTTT

CDR3 length: 16
clone size: -
D gene: TRBD2
J gene: TRBJ2-5
V gene: TRBV28
CDR3 protein: CASSSDTSGRLGAQYF
CDR3 DNA: TGTGCCAGCAGCTCCGATACTAGCGGGAGGCTAGGGGCCCAGTACTTC

CDR3 length: 14
clone size: -
D gene: -
J gene: TRBJ2-4
V gene: TRBV5-1
CDR3 protein: CASRVDQSVDIQYF
CDR3 DNA: TGCGCCAGCCGAGTCGATCAATCGGTTGACATTCAGTACTTC

CDR3 length: 15
clone size: -
D gene: -
J gene: TRBJ2-6
V gene: TRBV19
CDR3 protein: CASIQDSSGANVLTF
CDR3 DNA: TGTGCCAGCATACAAGATAGCTCTGGGGCCAACGTCCTGACTTTC

CDR3 length: 11
clone size: once
D gene: -
J gene: TRBJ2-1
V gene: TRBV28
CDR3 protein: CASSLRNEQFF
CDR3 DNA: TGTGCCAGCAGTTTAAGGAATGAGCAGTTCTTC

CDR3 length: 14
clone size: -
D gene: -
J gene: TRBJ2-2
V gene: TRBV6-6
CDR3 protein: CASSRQQNTGELFF
CDR3 DNA: TGTGCCAGCAGTCGACAGCAAAACACCGGGGAGCTGTTTTTT